These 27 T cell receptor beta chains were sequenced from one sample in a study of blood T cell repertoires in COVID-19. The repertoire was sequenced with immunoSEQ multiplex PCR; TCRdb's copy has only in-frame clones and lacks some. The repertoire includes about 140,000 clones, 80% to 85% of them detected once, and more than 6.5% sits in the top ten. Sequenced sample: peripheral blood. These receptors were obtained from a human donor in a cohort sampled during active COVID-19.

As regards this clone: At the DNA level, this CDR3 is encoded by other sequences in the same sample as well. The gene calls are TRBV5-1 and TRBJ2-7; D is possibly TRBD2 (5 bases). With 0 bases removed from V and 2 bases from J, the gap between germline ends came to 9 bases. The CDR3 is 14 residues long. Germline CDR1 SGHRS, CDR2 YFSETQ. DNA for the CDR3: TGCGCCAGCAGCTTGGGGACGGGAACCTACGAGCAGTACTTC. It specifies CASSLGTGTYEQYF.

The chain joins TRBV15 to TRBJ1-3; 8 bases agree with TRBD1. The CDR3 spans 16 residues. Germline lookup yields CDR1 LNHNV and CDR2 YYDKDF (reference sequence). The J segment lost 0 bases and the V segment lost 3 bases, leaving 4 bases of the junction unmatched. CDR3 region: CATSRRDRGSGNTIYF. For the CDR3, the DNA is TGTGCCACCAGCAGGCGCGACAGGGGCTCTGGAAACACCATATATTTT.

This clone was detected only a few times. The V and J genes are TRBV5-1 and TRBJ1-2; D is unresolved. The V gene lost 4 bases and the J gene lost 4 bases, with 11 bases spanning the gap. CDR3 size: 13 residues. Looked up from germline, CDR1 is SGHRS and CDR2 is YFSETQ. The CDR3 loop is CASSVTAVYGYTF. In nucleotides, the CDR3 is TGCGCCAGCAGCGTAACAGCTGTCTATGGCTACACCTTC.

V gene TRBV27 combines with J gene TRBJ2-7; 7 bases are a match to TRBD2. Looked up from germline, CDR1 is MNHEY and CDR2 is SMNVEV (reference sequence). This CDR3 region has 14 residues. V gave up 7 bases and J gave up 0 bases; unmatched junction bases: 6. The CDR3 is CASNGAGSSYEQYF. The CDR3 DNA follows: TGTGCCAGCAACGGAGCGGGAAGCTCCTACGAGCAGTACTTC.

The table lists this clone with a few counts. CDR3 residues: CASKTSGNYEQYF. CDR3 sequence (DNA): TGTGCCAGCAAGACTAGCGGGAACTACGAGCAGTACTTC. The genes are TRBV27 and TRBJ2-7, with 11 bases lining up with TRBD2. J was trimmed by 3 bases and V by 7 bases; bases with no gene match: 2. The CDR3 runs to 13 residues. Germline loops: CDR1 MNHEY, CDR2 SMNVEV (reference sequence).

The sample holds many counts of this clone. The V and J genes are TRBV27 and TRBJ2-1; no firm D call. Trimming shortened V by 2 bases and J by 3 bases, and 8 bases separated the two germline ends. CDR3 length: 14 residues. Germline V gives CDR1 MNHEY, CDR2 SMNVEV (reference sequence). The CDR3, as DNA: TGTGCCAGCAGTTTAAGTACTGGCTACAATGAGCAGTTCTTC. Its protein is CASSLSTGYNEQFF.

The chain links TRBV12-3 or TRBV12-4 to TRBJ1-3; maybe TRBD1 (5 bases). Trimming took 2 bases from V and 4 from J, leaving 6 bases between them. The CDR3 is made up of 13 amino acids. CDR3 DNA: TGTGCCAGCAGTTTACAGGGAGGAAACACCATATATTTT. Translation: CASSLQGGNTIYF.

The V and J genes are TRBV13 and TRBJ2-1; 10 positions match TRBD1. V trimming: 5 bases; J trimming: 8 bases; junction bases outside the gene matches: 9. From germline, CDR1 is PRHDT and CDR2 FYEKMQ (reference sequence). The CDR3 runs to 15 residues. CDR3 loop: CASSIGTGDLDEQFF. CDR3 bases: TGTGCCAGCAGCATCGGGACAGGGGATTTGGATGAGCAGTTCTTC. Using reference TRBV13 and TRBJ2-1 for the parts outside the CDR3, the full variable domain is AAGVIQSPRHLIKEKRETATLKCYPIPRHDTVYWYQQGPGQDPQFLISFYEKMQSDKGSIPDRFSAQQFSDYHSELNMSSLELGDSALYFCASSIGTGDLDEQFFGPGTRLTVL.

This chain links TRBV7-3 with TRBJ2-2, with 9 bases lining up with TRBD2. The CDR3 sequence is 19 residues long. Trimming at V came to 8 bases and at J to 5 bases, leaving 21 bases not matched to a gene. Germline CDR1 is SGHTA and CDR2 is FQGTGA. The CDR3 DNA follows: TGTGCCAGCGAGATTGCGGGAGGGCCCCTCGGACGGCGTACCGGGGAGCTGTTTTTT. It encodes CASEIAGGPLGRRTGELFF.

The CDR3 DNA reads TGTGCCAGCAGCTTAACAGGGGCCACCGCCGAGCAGTACTTC. It translates to CASSLTGATAEQYF. The J gene is TRBJ2-7, the V gene TRBV7-8, with 7 nucleotides matching TRBD1. Looked up from germline, CDR1 is SGHVS and CDR2 is FQNEAQ. Trimming took 2 bases from V and 6 from J; bases not matched to a gene: 7. The length of the CDR3 is 14 residues.

The V gene is TRBV19, the J gene TRBJ2-1; no firm D call. From germline, CDR1 is LNHDA and CDR2 SQIVND (reference sequence). Trimming removed 4 bases at V and 0 bases at J, with 7 bases between. CDR3 length equals 14 residues. The CDR3 loop reads CASSTDNSYNEQFF. The CDR3 bases are TGTGCCAGTAGTACAGACAACTCCTACAATGAGCAGTTCTTC.

As to this clone: The same CDR3 arises from other DNA sequences in this sample as well. The rearrangement links TRBV27 to TRBJ2-7, with D perhaps matching TRBD2 (6 bases). Trimming stripped 2 bases from V and 0 bases from J, with 8 bases between. CDR1 MNHEY and CDR2 SMNVEV come from the germline V gene (reference sequence). This CDR3 has 14 residues. Written as DNA, the CDR3 is TGTGCCAGCAGTTTAAGGCGGGACTCCTACGAGCAGTACTTC. Translating gives CASSLRRDSYEQYF.

The sample holds one count of this clone. The chain employs TRBV2 and TRBJ2-7, with D perhaps TRBD2 (6 bases). The length of the CDR3 is 14 residues. Germline CDR1 and CDR2: SNHLY and FYNNEI. V was trimmed by 3 bases and J by 9 bases, leaving 18 bases between them. Written as DNA, the CDR3 is TGTGCCAGCAGTGAGTCAATCGATCGGGGAGGGCAGTACTTC. Its translation: CASSESIDRGGQYF.

The CDR3 loop reads CASSLGPTNQPQHF. For the CDR3, the DNA is TGCGCCAGCAGCTTGGGGCCGACAAATCAGCCCCAGCATTTT. This chain joins TRBV5-1 and TRBJ1-5; D unresolved. The CDR3 consists of 14 residues. With 0 bases removed from V and 4 bases from J, the gap between germline ends came to 8 bases. Germline lookup yields CDR1 SGHRS and CDR2 YFSETQ.

The genes are TRBV21-1 and TRBJ2-7; the table's TRBD1 call for D was not verified on the DNA. TRBV21-1 corresponds to a pseudogene. The CDR3 consists of 15 residues. The CDR3 nucleotides are TGTGCCAGCAGCTCCCCGGGACAGGGGGCCTACGAGCAGTACTTC. Its protein is CASSSPGQGAYEQYF.

CDR3 in DNA: TGTGCCAGCAGCCCCAGGATGGGTACGCAGTATTTT. It yields the protein CASSPRMGTQYF. This chain uses TRBV27 with TRBJ2-3; D is ambiguous. Germline assignment: CDR1 MNHEY and CDR2 SMNVEV (reference sequence). The CDR3 spans 12 residues. The germline V and J ends were trimmed by 6 bases and 8 bases, with 12 bases remaining between them.

The sample holds one count of this clone. The V gene is TRBV7-2, the J gene TRBJ1-2; 9 bases map to TRBD1. Per the germline V gene, CDR1 is SGHTA and CDR2 is FQGNSA. This CDR3 spans 16 amino acids. The J segment lost 5 bases and the V segment lost 1 base, leaving 8 bases of the junction unmatched. CDR3 bases: TGTGCCAGCAGCTTAGTACGGACAGGGGCGGGTTATGGCTACACCTTC. This encodes CASSLVRTGAGYGYTF.

This clone showed up just a few times. The chain uses TRBV4-3 and TRBJ2-7, with D maybe TRBD2 (6 bases). This CDR3 contains 17 residues. Trimming shortened V by 0 bases and J by 2 bases, and 17 bases separated the two germline ends. Germline-derived CDR1 and CDR2 are LGHNA and YSLEER. CDR3 nucleotide sequence: TGCGCCAGCAGCCAAGACCCACCTGGCGGGGCTCCCTACGAGCAGTACTTC. This codes for CASSQDPPGGAPYEQYF.

The chain is built from TRBV7-2 and TRBJ2-1; tentatively, D is TRBD2 (5 bases). The CDR3 runs 15 residues. The V end was cut by 5 bases, the J end by 0 bases, with 11 bases between. From germline, CDR1 is SGHTA and CDR2 FQGNSA. The CDR3 nucleotides read TGTGCCAGCAGCATCGAGCGGAGCTCCTACAATGAGCAGTTCTTC. This codes for CASSIERSSYNEQFF.

This clone was found once. The rearrangement joins TRBV28 to TRBJ1-4, with unresolved D. V dropped 6 bases and J dropped 0 bases, with 11 bases sitting between them. Germline V gene sequence: CDR1 MDHEN, CDR2 SYDVKM. This CDR3 is 15 amino acids long. This CDR3 is CASSSLTATNEKLFF. As DNA, the CDR3 is TGTGCCAGCAGCTCACTTACTGCAACTAATGAAAAACTGTTTTTT. The full variable domain, with the rest looked up from reference TRBV28 and TRBJ1-4, is DVKVTQSSRYLVKRTGEKVFLECVQDMDHENMFWYRQDPGLGLRLIYFSYDVKMKEKGDIPEGYSVSREKKERFSLILESASTNQTSMYLCASSSLTATNEKLFFGSGTQLSVL.

In its sample, this clone was seen a few times. V usage is TRBV9 and J usage is TRBJ2-2, with 9 bases aligning to TRBD1. The CDR3 runs to 15 residues. The trim removed 5 bases at V and 7 bases at J, leaving 9 bases unmatched. Germline CDR1 is SGDLS and CDR2 is YYNGEE. The CDR3 here is CASSPGTGRYGELFF. CDR3 nucleotides: TGTGCCAGCAGTCCCGGGACAGGGAGGTACGGGGAGCTGTTTTTT.

This rearrangement joins TRBV5-1 to TRBJ2-7, with D possibly matching TRBD2 (6 bases). The CDR3 consists of 15 residues. Germline V CDR1 and CDR2: SGHRS, YFSETQ. V shed 5 bases and J shed 4 bases, with 19 bases lying between them. CDR3: CASRSTSRDSYEQYF. The CDR3 DNA is TGCGCCAGCAGATCTACTAGCCGGGACTCGTACGAGCAGTACTTC.

The V gene is TRBV7-8, the J gene TRBJ2-1, with 14 bases lining up with TRBD2. Germline V gives CDR1 SGHVS, CDR2 FQNEAQ. The CDR3 length is 19 residues. The J segment lost 3 bases and the V segment lost 4 bases, leaving 11 bases of the junction unmatched. CDR3 in amino acids: CASSSFLGTSGRVYNEQFF. CDR3 sequence (DNA): TGTGCCAGCAGCTCTTTCCTCGGGACTAGCGGGAGAGTCTACAATGAGCAGTTCTTC.

This sequence joins TRBV19 and TRBJ2-7; TRBD1 agrees at 7 bases. The germline V gene encodes CDR1 LNHDA and CDR2 SQIVND (reference sequence). The V gene end was trimmed by 1 base and the J gene end by 3 bases; junction bases not matched to a gene: 9. This CDR3 contains 16 residues. The CDR3 protein is CASSIVYGQDIYEQYF. In DNA form, the CDR3 reads TGTGCCAGTAGTATAGTATACGGACAGGATATCTACGAGCAGTACTTC.

This chain joins TRBV4-1 and TRBJ1-4, with D possibly TRBD1 on 6 matching bases. Per the germline V gene, CDR1 is MGHRA and CDR2 is YSYEKL. The CDR3 is 16 residues long. V lost 2 bases to trimming and J lost 4 bases, with 14 bases between them. The CDR3 protein is CASSQRTDPSNEKLFF. The DNA for the CDR3 is TGCGCCAGCAGCCAACGGACAGACCCAAGTAATGAAAAACTGTTTTTT.

This clone was seen more than once but under ten times. The chain combines TRBV4-3 with TRBJ1-6, with D hard to call. From germline, CDR1 is LGHNA and CDR2 YSLEER. There are 13 residues in the CDR3. Trimming pared 1 base from V and 7 bases from J, leaving 5 bases between. CDR3: CASSQGTNSPLHF. CDR3 DNA: TGCGCCAGCAGCCAAGGAACAAATTCACCCCTCCACTTT.

This sequence joins TRBV15 and TRBJ2-7; 8 bases fit TRBD2. This CDR3 is 15 amino acids long. Unmatched junction bases numbered 3, after V lost 2 bases and J lost 0 bases. In germline, CDR1 is LNHNV, CDR2 YYDKDF (reference sequence). CDR3 region: CATSRLLAASYEQYF. DNA of the CDR3: TGTGCCACCAGCAGATTACTAGCGGCCTCCTACGAGCAGTACTTC.